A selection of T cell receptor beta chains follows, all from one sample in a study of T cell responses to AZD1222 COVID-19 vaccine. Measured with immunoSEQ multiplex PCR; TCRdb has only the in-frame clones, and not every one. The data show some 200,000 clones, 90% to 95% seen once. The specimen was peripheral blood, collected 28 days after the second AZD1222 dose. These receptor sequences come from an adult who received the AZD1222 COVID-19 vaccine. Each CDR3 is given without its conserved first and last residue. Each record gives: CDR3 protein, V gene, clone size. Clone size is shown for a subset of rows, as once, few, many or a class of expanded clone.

cdr3_aa: ASSEAGGYGYT
v_call: TRBV6-1
clone_size: -

cdr3_aa: ASSIGSRGIVLREAF
v_call: TRBV19
clone_size: -

cdr3_aa: ASSTTGEQPQH
v_call: TRBV18
clone_size: -

cdr3_aa: ASSFTPGETQY
v_call: TRBV5-1
clone_size: -

cdr3_aa: ASSWTSGGAGELF
v_call: TRBV11-2
clone_size: -

cdr3_aa: AITSGGFNYGYT
v_call: TRBV10-3
clone_size: -

cdr3_aa: ASSQGEKLF
v_call: TRBV4-3
clone_size: -

cdr3_aa: ASSHLMSGGANYEQY
v_call: TRBV4-2
clone_size: -

cdr3_aa: AWSRGTSTDTQY
v_call: TRBV30
clone_size: -

cdr3_aa: ASSLAHSTDTQY
v_call: TRBV7-2
clone_size: -

cdr3_aa: ASSARYGYT
v_call: TRBV11-2
clone_size: once

cdr3_aa: ASSLRTDLGARHPQH
v_call: TRBV19
clone_size: -

cdr3_aa: ASSWGAPNSPLH
v_call: TRBV7-9
clone_size: -

cdr3_aa: ASSLRFRNTEAF
v_call: TRBV7-2
clone_size: -

cdr3_aa: ASGTVSYEQY
v_call: TRBV12-3/TRBV12-4
clone_size: -

cdr3_aa: ASSLGLAGGSSTDTQY
v_call: TRBV7-6
clone_size: -

cdr3_aa: ASKGGSVSNQPQH
v_call: TRBV2
clone_size: -

cdr3_aa: ASSPRIPFNGYT
v_call: TRBV6-5
clone_size: -

cdr3_aa: ASTRDQSYEQY
v_call: TRBV28
clone_size: -

cdr3_aa: ASSDFDMNTQY
v_call: TRBV6-1
clone_size: -

cdr3_aa: ASSVDHYGYT
v_call: TRBV9
clone_size: -

cdr3_aa: ASSFVGYEQY
v_call: TRBV12-3/TRBV12-4
clone_size: once

cdr3_aa: AISGVDGNTIY
v_call: TRBV10-3
clone_size: -

cdr3_aa: ASSDRAGNTIY
v_call: TRBV5-1
clone_size: -

cdr3_aa: ASSSPGAGNQPQH
v_call: TRBV28
clone_size: -

cdr3_aa: ASSSGPVNQPQH
v_call: TRBV27
clone_size: -

cdr3_aa: ASKAGAGNQPQH
v_call: TRBV2
clone_size: -

cdr3_aa: ACRTNPGNTGELF
v_call: TRBV5-1
clone_size: -

cdr3_aa: ASSPASGTGLATNEKLF
v_call: TRBV18
clone_size: -

cdr3_aa: ASSSLPGHLTSTEAF
v_call: TRBV13
clone_size: -

cdr3_aa: ASSLKRDSYEQY
v_call: TRBV7-9
clone_size: -

cdr3_aa: ASSIAVVGEQY
v_call: TRBV19
clone_size: -

cdr3_aa: ASSESDGNQPQH
v_call: TRBV10-2
clone_size: -

cdr3_aa: ASSIARRQETQY
v_call: TRBV19
clone_size: -

cdr3_aa: ASTGYPQANEKLF
v_call: TRBV2
clone_size: -

cdr3_aa: ASSRLGAHNEQF
v_call: TRBV7-7
clone_size: -

cdr3_aa: ASSPERQNHYGYT
v_call: TRBV18
clone_size: -